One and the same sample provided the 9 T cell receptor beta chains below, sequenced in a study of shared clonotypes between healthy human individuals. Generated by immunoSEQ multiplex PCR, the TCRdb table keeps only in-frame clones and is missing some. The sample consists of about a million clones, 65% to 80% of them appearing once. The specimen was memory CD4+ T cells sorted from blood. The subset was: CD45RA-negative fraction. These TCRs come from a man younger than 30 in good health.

DNA for the CDR3: TGTGCCAGCAGCCAACAGGGCTACGAGCAGTACTTC. Its translation: CASSQQGYEQYF. This sequence joins TRBV7-6 and TRBJ2-7; D might be TRBD1 (6 bases). The CDR3 extends over 12 amino acids. V lost 5 bases to trimming and J lost 3 bases, with 8 bases between them. In germline, CDR1 is SGHVS, CDR2 FNYEAQ.

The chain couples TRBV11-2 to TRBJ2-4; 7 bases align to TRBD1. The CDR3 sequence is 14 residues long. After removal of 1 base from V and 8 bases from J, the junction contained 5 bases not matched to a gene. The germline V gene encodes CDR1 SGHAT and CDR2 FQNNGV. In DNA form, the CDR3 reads TGTGCCAGCAGCTTAGGAGGGGGCCGGGACATTCAGTACTTC. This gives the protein CASSLGGGRDIQYF.

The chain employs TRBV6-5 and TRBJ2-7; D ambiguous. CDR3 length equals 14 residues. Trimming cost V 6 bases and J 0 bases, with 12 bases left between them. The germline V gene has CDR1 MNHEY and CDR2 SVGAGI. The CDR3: CASRLGPSSYEQYF. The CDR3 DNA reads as TGTGCCAGCAGGCTTGGTCCGAGCTCCTACGAGCAGTACTTC.

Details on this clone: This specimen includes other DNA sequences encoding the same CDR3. CDR3 in DNA: TGCGCCAGCAGCCCCGACAGAGGCACAGATACGCAGTATTTT. Its protein is CASSPDRGTDTQYF. This chain uses TRBV5-1 with TRBJ2-3; TRBD1 might be the D (5 bases). Germline V lookup: CDR1 SGHRS, CDR2 YFSETQ. The CDR3 extends over 14 amino acids. V was trimmed by 4 bases and J by 1 base, leaving 10 bases between them. Full variable domain (remainder filled in from reference TRBV5-1 and TRBJ2-3): KAGVTQTPRYLIKTRGQQVTLSCSPISGHRSVSWYQQTPGQGLQFLFEYFSETQRNKGNFPGRFSGRQFSNSRSEMNVSTLELGDSALYLCASSPDRGTDTQYFGPGTRLTVL.

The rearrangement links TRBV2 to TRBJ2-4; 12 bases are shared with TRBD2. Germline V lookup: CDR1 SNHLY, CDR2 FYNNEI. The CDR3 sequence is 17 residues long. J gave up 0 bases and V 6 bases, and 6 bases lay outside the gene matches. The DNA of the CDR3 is TGTGCCAGCAGCTTTACTAGCGGGGGGCTAGCCAAAAACATTCAGTACTTC. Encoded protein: CASSFTSGGLAKNIQYF.

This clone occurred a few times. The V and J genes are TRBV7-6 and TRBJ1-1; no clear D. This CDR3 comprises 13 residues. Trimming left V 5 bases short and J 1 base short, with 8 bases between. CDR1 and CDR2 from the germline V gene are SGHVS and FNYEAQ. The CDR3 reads CASSNDRNTEAFF. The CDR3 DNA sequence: TGTGCCAGCAGCAATGACCGGAACACTGAAGCTTTCTTT.

CDR3 residues: CASSLATGFNSQPQHF. CDR3 DNA sequence: TGTGCCAGCAGCTTAGCGACGGGATTCAATTCTCAGCCCCAGCATTTT. The chain recombines TRBV7-9 with TRBJ1-5, with D hard to call. V lost 0 bases and J 6 bases, leaving 15 bases between the germline ends. There are 16 residues in the CDR3. Germline lookup yields CDR1 SEHNR and CDR2 FQNEAQ (reference sequence).

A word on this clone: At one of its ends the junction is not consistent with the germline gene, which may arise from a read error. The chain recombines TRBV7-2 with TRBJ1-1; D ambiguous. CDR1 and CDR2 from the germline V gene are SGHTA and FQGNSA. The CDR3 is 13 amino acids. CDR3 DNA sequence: TGTGCCAGCACCTTCCGAGCCGAAAAAAGGTACACATTT. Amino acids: CASTFRAEKRYTF.

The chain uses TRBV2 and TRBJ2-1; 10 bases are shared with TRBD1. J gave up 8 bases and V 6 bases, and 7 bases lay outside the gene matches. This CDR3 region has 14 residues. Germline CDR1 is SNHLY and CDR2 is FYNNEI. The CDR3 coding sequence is TGTGCCAGCAGACCTGGGGACAGGGGCGATGAGCAGTTCTTC. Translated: CASRPGDRGDEQFF.